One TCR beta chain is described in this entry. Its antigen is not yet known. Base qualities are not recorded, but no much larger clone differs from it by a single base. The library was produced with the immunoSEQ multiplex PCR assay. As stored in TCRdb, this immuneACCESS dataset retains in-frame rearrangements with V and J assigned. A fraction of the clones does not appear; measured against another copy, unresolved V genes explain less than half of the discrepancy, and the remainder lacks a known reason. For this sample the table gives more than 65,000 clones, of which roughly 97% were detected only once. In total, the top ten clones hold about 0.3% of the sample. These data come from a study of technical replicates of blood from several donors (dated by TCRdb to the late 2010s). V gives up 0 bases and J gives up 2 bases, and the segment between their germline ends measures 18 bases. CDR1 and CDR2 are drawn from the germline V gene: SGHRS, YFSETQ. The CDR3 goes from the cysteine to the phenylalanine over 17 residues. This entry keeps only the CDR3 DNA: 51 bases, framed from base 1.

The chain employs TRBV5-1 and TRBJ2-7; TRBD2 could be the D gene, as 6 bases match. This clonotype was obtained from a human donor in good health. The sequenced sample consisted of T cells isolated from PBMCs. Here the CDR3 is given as CASSLDPPGLSTYEQYF. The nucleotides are TGCGCCAGCAGCTTGGATCCACCGGGACTTTCTACCTACGAGCAGTACTTC. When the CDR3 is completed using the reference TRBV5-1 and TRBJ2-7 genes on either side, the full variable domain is KAGVTQTPRYLIKTRGQQVTLSCSPISGHRSVSWYQQTPGQGLQFLFEYFSETQRNKGNFPGRFSGRQFSNSRSEMNVSTLELGDSALYLCASSLDPPGLSTYEQYFGPGTRLTVT.